This paragraph reports one TCR beta chain. Germline CDR1 LNHDA, CDR2 SQIVND (reference sequence). This CDR3 is built from 15 residues. V trimming: 6 bases; J trimming: 2 bases; junction bases outside the gene matches: 4. This specimen belongs to a study of blood T cell repertoires in COVID-19. Sequenced by immunoSEQ multiplex PCR; TCRdb stores in-frame clones only, minus some. The data show roughly 300,000 clones, about 90% seen once. This receptor was obtained from a young man who had recovered from COVID-19. The chain joins TRBV19 to TRBJ2-3; 11 bases align to TRBD2. The sequenced sample was peripheral blood. The CDR3 DNA reads TGTGCCAGTAGCCTAGCGGGAGGTCCCACAGATACGCAGTATTTT. Its protein is CASSLAGGPTDTQYF.